This T cell receptor beta chain was retrieved from a study of shared clonotypes between healthy human individuals. The germline V gene encodes CDR1 SGHRS and CDR2 YFSETQ. With V trimmed by 4 bases and J by 0 bases, 15 bases remained unmatched. The CDR3 loop spans 21 amino acids. Profiled with immunoSEQ multiplex PCR; TCRdb holds only in-frame clones, not every one. The sample consists of roughly 1.4 million clones, less than 99% of them appearing once. The rearrangement uses TRBV5-1 and TRBJ2-1, with TRBD2 matching 14 bases. Source material: naive CD4+ T cells sorted from blood. Noted subset: CD45RA+ positively selected. The TCR comes from a man aged 25 to 45 in good health. CDR3: CASSGGSGLAGVGNSYNEQFF. CDR3 bases: TGCGCCAGCAGCGGTGGCTCGGGACTAGCGGGAGTTGGAAACTCCTACAATGAGCAGTTCTTC.